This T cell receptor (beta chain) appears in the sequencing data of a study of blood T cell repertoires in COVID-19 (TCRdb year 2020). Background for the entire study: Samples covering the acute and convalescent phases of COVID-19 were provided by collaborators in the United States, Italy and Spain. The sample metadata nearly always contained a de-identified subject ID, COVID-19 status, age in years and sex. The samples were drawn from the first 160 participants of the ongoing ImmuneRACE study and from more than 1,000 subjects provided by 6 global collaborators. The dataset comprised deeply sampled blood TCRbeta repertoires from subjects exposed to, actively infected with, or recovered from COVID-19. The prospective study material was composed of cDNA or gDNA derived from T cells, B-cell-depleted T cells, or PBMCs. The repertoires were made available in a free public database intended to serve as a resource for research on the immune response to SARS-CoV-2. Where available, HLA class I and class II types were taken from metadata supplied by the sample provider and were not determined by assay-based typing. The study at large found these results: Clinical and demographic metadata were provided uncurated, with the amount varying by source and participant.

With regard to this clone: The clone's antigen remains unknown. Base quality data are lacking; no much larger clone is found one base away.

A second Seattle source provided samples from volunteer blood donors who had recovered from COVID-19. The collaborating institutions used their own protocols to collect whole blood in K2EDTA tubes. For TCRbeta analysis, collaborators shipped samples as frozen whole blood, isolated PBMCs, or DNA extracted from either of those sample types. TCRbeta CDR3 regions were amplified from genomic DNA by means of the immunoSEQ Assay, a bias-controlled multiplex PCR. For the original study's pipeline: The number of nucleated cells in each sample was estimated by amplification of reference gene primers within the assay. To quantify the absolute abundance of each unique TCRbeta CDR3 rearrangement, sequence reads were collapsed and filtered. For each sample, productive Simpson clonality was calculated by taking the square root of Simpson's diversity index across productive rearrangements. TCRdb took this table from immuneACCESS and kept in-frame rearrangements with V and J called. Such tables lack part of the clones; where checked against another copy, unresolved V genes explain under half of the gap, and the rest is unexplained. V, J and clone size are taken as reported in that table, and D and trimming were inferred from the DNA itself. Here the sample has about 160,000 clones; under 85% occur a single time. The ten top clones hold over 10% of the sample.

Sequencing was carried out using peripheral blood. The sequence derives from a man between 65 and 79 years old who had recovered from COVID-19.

The base sequence is TGTGCCAGCAGCTTAGGGAGATACACTGAAGCTTTCTTT. Translated, this is CASSLGRYTEAFF. The sequence joins TRBV7-2 to TRBJ1-1, with the identity of the D gene unclear. V is shortened by 1 base, J by 3 bases, and the region joining them spans 6 bases. CDR1 and CDR2 (SGHTA, FQGNSA) derive from the germline V gene. The CDR3 goes from the cysteine to the phenylalanine over 13 residues. The only DNA kept is the CDR3, 39 bases in frame from the first base.